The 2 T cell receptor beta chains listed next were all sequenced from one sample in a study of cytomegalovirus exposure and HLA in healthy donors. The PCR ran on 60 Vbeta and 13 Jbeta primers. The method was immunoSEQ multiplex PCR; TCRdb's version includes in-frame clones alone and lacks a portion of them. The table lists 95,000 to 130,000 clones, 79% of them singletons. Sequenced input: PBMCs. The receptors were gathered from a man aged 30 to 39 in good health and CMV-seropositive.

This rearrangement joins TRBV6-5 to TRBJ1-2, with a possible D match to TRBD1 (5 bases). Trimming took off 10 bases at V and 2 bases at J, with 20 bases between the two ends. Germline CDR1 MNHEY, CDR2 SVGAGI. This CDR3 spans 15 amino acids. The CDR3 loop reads CATLPRQRSNYGYTF. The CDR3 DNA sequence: TGTGCCACCCTTCCTAGACAGCGATCAAACTATGGCTACACCTTC.

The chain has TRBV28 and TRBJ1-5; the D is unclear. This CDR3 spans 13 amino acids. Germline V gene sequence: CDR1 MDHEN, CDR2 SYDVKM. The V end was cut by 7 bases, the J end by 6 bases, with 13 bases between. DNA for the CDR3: TGTGCCAGCACCCATGGAGACGGTCAGCCCCAGCATTTT. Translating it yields CASTHGDGQPQHF.